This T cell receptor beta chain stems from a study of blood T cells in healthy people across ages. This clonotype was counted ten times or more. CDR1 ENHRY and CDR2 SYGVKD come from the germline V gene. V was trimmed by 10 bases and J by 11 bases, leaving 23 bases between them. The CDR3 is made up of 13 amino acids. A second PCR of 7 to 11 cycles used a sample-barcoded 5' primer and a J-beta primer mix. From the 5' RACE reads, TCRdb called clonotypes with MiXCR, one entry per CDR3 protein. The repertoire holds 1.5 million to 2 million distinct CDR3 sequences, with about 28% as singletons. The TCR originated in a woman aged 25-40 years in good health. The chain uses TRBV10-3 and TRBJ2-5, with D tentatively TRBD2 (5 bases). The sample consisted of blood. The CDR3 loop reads CATRLQTSYDQYF. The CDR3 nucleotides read TGTGCCACCCGACTACAGACCTCTTACGATCAGTACTTC.